This is a list of T cell receptor beta chains from one sample in a study of blood T cell repertoires in COVID-19. Only in-frame clones appear in the TCRdb table, and some are missing; sequencing was by immunoSEQ multiplex PCR. This table has 300,000 to 400,000 clones, approximately 85% appearing once. Sequencing was carried out using peripheral blood. The receptors shown here come from a human donor in a cohort sampled during active COVID-19. Both conserved end residues are part of each CDR3. A D gene is named only where the DNA matches it firmly. Not every row has a clone size; where given, it reads once, few, many or a size class.

length	J	size	D	V	CDR3	DNA
15	TRBJ1-2	-	-	TRBV5-1	CASSRTRDTNYGYTF	TGCGCCAGCAGCCGGACCAGGGATACTAACTATGGCTACACCTTC
15	TRBJ2-1	-	TRBD1	TRBV5-4	CASSADRATYNEQFF	TGTGCCAGCAGCGCGGACAGGGCAACCTACAATGAGCAGTTCTTC
12	TRBJ1-1	-	-	TRBV12-5	CASGRDMNEAFF	TGTGCTAGTGGCCGCGACATGAATGAAGCTTTCTTT
14	TRBJ2-3	-	-	TRBV2	CASSRRQNTDTQYF	TGTGCCAGCAGTCGTAGACAGAACACAGATACGCAGTATTTT
15	TRBJ2-7	-	TRBD1	TRBV24-1	CATSDPGQGKSEQYF	TGTGCCACCAGTGACCCCGGACAGGGAAAGAGCGAGCAGTACTTC
15	TRBJ2-5	-	-	TRBV7-9	CASSLIGGRGETQYF	TGTGCCAGCAGCTTAATTGGAGGGAGAGGAGAGACCCAGTACTTC
13	TRBJ1-2	few	TRBD1	TRBV7-9	CASSGGQSYGYTF	TGTGCCAGCAGCGGGGGACAGAGCTATGGCTACACCTTC
18	TRBJ2-2	-	-	TRBV19	CASSIPLLTGSNTGELFF	TGTGCCAGTAGTATCCCGCTACTGACAGGTTCGAACACCGGGGAGCTGTTTTTT
14	TRBJ2-7	few	-	TRBV18	CASSPGTSSDEQYF	TGTGCCAGCTCACCGGGAACTAGCTCCGACGAGCAGTACTTC
14	TRBJ2-3	-	-	TRBV24-1	CATSVGEGTDTQYF	TGTGCCACCAGTGTGGGGGAGGGCACAGATACGCAGTATTTT
15	TRBJ1-5	-	-	TRBV2	CASSEQGYSNQPQHF	TGTGCCAGCAGTGAACAGGGTTATAGCAATCAGCCCCAGCATTTT
14	TRBJ1-2	-	-	TRBV27	CASSLSASNYGYTF	TGTGCCAGCAGTTTATCGGCCAGTAACTATGGCTACACCTTC
20	TRBJ1-1	-	TRBD1	TRBV28	CASRAPSNRGRKLGRDEAFF	TGTGCCAGCAGAGCCCCCTCGAACAGGGGGCGTAAACTAGGCCGGGATGAAGCTTTCTTT
12	TRBJ2-1	once	-	TRBV12-3/TRBV12-4	CASGGGNNEQFF	TGTGCCAGCGGTGGAGGGAACAATGAGCAGTTCTTC
17	TRBJ2-1	-	TRBD2	TRBV3-1/TRBV3-2	CASSPRTSGDSYNEQFF	TGTGCCAGCAGCCCCCGGACTAGCGGAGACTCCTACAATGAGCAGTTCTTC
13	TRBJ1-2	-	-	TRBV12-3/TRBV12-4	CASSLVAVYGYTF	TGTGCCAGCAGTTTAGTGGCAGTCTATGGCTACACCTTC
13	TRBJ2-7	-	TRBD1	TRBV10-1	CASRRDRGNEQYF	TGCGCCAGCAGGCGGGACAGGGGAAACGAGCAGTACTTC
14	TRBJ2-4	-	-	TRBV4-2	CASSTDGGPNIQYF	TGTGCCAGCAGCACGGACGGAGGGCCGAACATTCAGTACTTC
15	TRBJ2-2	-	TRBD1	TRBV24-1	CATSGGGENTGELFF	TGTGCCACCAGTGGAGGGGGCGAAAACACCGGGGAGCTGTTTTTT
16	TRBJ2-7	-	-	TRBV4-1	CASSLHQGLGFYEQYF	TGCGCCAGCAGCCTCCACCAGGGGCTTGGCTTTTACGAGCAGTACTTC
14	TRBJ1-5	-	-	TRBV27	CASSLTRVGQPQHF	TGTGCCAGCAGTTTAACCAGGGTCGGGCAGCCCCAGCATTTT
12	TRBJ2-3	-	-	TRBV6-1	CASSDALGTQYF	TGTGCCAGCAGTGACGCCCTCGGTACGCAGTATTTT
16	TRBJ2-3	-	TRBD1	TRBV29-1	CSAVDRGGGLIDTQYF	TGCAGCGCCGTCGACAGGGGGGGAGGATTAATAGATACGCAGTATTTT
16	TRBJ2-4	-	-	TRBV5-8	CASSLGGWGGENIQYF	TGTGCCAGCAGCTTGGGTGGCTGGGGGGGCGAAAACATTCAGTACTTC
11	TRBJ2-7	-	-	TRBV12-3/TRBV12-4	CASSLRGEQYF	TGTGCCAGCAGTTTACGGGGCGAGCAGTACTTC
15	TRBJ1-2	-	TRBD1	TRBV6-5	CASSFLVHRGGGYTF	TGTGCCAGCAGTTTTCTGGTTCACAGGGGAGGAGGCTACACCTTC
15	TRBJ1-3	-	TRBD1	TRBV9	CASSADRGPGNTIYF	TGTGCCAGCAGCGCCGACAGGGGGCCTGGAAACACCATATATTTT
15	TRBJ1-5	-	-	TRBV9	CASSVTGEFNQPQHF	TGTGCCAGCAGCGTGACAGGAGAATTCAATCAGCCCCAGCATTTT
15	TRBJ2-3	few	TRBD2	TRBV5-5	CASSLAGTSADTQYF	TGTGCCAGCAGCTTGGCTGGGACTAGTGCGGATACGCAGTATTTT
12	TRBJ2-3	few	-	TRBV6-2/TRBV6-3	CASSYVSDTQYF	TGTGCCAGCAGTTACGTGTCTGATACGCAGTATTTT
16	TRBJ2-2	-	TRBD1	TRBV30	CAWNRDRGFGTGELFF	TGTGCCTGGAACCGGGACAGGGGGTTTGGAACCGGGGAGCTGTTTTTT
14	TRBJ1-1	-	-	TRBV5-4	CASSLPQGNTEAFF	TGTGCCAGCAGCTTACCACAGGGGAACACTGAAGCTTTCTTT